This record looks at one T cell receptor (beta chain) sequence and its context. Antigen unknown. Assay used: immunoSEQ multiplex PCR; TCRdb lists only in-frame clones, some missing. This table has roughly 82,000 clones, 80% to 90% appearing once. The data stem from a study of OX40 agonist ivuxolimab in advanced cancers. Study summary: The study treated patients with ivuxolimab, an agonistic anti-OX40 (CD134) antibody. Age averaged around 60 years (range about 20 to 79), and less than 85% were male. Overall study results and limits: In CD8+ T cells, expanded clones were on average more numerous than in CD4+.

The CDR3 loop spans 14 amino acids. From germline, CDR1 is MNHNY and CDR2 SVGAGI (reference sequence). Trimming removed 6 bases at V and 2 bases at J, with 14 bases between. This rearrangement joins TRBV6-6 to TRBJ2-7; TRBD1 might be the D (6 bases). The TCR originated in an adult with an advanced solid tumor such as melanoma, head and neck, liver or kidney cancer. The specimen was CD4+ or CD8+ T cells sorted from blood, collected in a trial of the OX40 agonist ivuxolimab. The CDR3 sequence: CASRARDTAYEQYF. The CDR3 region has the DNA TGTGCCAGCAGAGCCCGGGACACTGCCTACGAGCAGTACTTC.